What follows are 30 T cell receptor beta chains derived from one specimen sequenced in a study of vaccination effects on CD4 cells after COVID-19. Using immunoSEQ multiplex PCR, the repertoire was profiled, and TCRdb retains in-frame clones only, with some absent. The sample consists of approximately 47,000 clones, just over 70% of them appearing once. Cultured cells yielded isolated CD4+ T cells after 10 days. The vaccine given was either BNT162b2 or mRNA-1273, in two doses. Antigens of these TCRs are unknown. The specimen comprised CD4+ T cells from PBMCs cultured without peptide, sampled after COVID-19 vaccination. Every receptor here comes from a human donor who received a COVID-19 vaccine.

The CDR3 sequence is CASSEGSTEAFF. The DNA of the CDR3 is TGCGCCAGCAGTGAGGGCAGCACTGAAGCTTTCTTT. The V call is TRBV10-1, the J call TRBJ1-1; D call uncertain. CDR1 is WNHNN, CDR2 SYGVQD, per germline (reference sequence). The CDR3 spans 12 residues. Between the trimmed V and J ends, which lost 2 bases and 4 bases, there was a span of 5 bases.

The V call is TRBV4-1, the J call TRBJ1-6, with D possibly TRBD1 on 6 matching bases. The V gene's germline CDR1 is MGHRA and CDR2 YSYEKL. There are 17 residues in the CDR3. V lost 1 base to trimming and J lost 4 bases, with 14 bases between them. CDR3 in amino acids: CASSQVIQGLYNSPLHF. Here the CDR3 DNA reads TGCGCCAGCAGCCAAGTAATACAGGGCCTTTATAATTCACCCCTCCACTTT.

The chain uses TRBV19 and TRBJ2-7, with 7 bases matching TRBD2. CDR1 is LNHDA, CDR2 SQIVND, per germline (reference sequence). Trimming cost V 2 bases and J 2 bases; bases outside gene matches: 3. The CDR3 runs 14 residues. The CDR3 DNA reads TGTGCCAGTAGTATAACCGGGACTACCTACGAGCAGTACTTC. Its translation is CASSITGTTYEQYF.

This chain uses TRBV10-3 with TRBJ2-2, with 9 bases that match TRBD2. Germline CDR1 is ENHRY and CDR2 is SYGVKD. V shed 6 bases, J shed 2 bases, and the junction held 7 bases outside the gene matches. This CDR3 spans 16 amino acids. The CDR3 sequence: CAIRKLAGVNTGELFF. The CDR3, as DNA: TGTGCCATCAGGAAACTAGCGGGTGTAAACACCGGGGAGCTGTTTTTT.

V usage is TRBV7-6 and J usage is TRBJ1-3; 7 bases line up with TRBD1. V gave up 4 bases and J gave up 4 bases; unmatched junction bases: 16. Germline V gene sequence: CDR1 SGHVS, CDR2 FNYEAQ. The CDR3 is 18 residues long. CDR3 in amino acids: CASSSSWGTQGPGNTIYF. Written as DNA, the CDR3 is TGTGCCAGCAGCTCATCTTGGGGAACACAGGGGCCAGGAAACACCATATATTTT.

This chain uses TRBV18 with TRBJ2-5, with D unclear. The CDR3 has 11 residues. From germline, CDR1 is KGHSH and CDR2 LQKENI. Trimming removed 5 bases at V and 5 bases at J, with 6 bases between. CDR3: CASSDGETQYF. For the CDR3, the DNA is TGTGCCAGCTCAGATGGTGAGACCCAGTACTTC.

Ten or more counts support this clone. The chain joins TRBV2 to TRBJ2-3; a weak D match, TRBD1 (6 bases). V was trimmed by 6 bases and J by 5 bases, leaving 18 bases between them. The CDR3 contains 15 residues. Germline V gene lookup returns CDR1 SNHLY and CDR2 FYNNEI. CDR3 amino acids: CASSNQGRSGDTQYF. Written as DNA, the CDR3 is TGTGCCAGCAGCAATCAGGGGCGGTCTGGAGATACGCAGTATTTT.

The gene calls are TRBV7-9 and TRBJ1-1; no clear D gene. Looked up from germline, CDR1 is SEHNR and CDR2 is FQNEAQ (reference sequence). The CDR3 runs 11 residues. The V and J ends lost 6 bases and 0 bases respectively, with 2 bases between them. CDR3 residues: CASSLNTEAFF. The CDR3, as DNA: TGTGCCAGCAGTCTGAACACTGAAGCTTTCTTT.

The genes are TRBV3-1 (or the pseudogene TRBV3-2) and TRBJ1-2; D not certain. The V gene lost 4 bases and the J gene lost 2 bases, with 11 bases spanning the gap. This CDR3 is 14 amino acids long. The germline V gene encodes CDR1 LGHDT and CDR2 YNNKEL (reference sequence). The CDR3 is CASSPREGNYGYTF. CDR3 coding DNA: TGTGCCAGCAGCCCTCGGGAGGGAAACTATGGCTACACCTTC.

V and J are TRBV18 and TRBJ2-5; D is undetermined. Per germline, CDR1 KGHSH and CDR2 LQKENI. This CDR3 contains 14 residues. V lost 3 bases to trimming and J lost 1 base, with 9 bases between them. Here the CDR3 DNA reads TGTGCCAGCTCACCTAATCAAATCCAAGAGACCCAGTACTTC. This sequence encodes CASSPNQIQETQYF.

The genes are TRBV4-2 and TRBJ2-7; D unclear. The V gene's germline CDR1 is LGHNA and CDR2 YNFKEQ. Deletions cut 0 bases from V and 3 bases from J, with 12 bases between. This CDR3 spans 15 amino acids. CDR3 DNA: TGTGCCAGCAGCCAAGATGTGGGTACCCTCTACGAGCAGTACTTC. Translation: CASSQDVGTLYEQYF.

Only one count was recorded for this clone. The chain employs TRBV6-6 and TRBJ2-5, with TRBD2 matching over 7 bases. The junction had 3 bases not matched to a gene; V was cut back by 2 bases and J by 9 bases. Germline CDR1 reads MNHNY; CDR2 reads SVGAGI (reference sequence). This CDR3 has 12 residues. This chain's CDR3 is CASSYPGGSQYF. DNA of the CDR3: TGTGCCAGCAGTTACCCGGGGGGTTCCCAGTACTTC.

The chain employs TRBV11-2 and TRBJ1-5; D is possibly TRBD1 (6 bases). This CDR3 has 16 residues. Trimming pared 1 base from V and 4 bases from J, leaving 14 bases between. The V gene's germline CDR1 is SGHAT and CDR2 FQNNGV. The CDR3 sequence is CASSLGGGGLNQPQHF. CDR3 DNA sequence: TGTGCCAGCAGCTTAGGTGGGGGCGGCTTGAATCAGCCCCAGCATTTT.

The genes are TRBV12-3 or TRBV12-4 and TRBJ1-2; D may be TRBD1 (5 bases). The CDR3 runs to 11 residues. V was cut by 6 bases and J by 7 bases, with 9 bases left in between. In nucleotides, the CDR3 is TGTGCCAGCAGCCCAGGGTCTGGCTACACCTTC. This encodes CASSPGSGYTF.

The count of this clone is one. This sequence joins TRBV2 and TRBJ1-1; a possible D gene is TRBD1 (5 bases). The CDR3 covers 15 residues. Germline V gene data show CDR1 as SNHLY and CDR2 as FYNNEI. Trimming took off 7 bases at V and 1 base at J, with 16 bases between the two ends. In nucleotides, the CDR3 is TGTGCCAGCAATCGCAGGTTAGGGGCGAACACTGAAGCTTTCTTT. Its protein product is CASNRRLGANTEAFF.

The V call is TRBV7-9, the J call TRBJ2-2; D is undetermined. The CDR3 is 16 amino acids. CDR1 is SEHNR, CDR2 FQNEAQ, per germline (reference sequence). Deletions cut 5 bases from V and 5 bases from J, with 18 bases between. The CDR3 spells CASSPPLGFSTGELFF. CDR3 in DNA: TGTGCCAGCAGCCCCCCCCTCGGTTTTTCAACCGGGGAGCTGTTTTTT.

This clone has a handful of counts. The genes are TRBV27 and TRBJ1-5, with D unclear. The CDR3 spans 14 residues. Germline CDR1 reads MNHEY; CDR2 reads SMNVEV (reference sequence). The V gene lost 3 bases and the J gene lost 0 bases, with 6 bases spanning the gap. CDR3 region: CASSFRNSNQPQHF. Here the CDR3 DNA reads TGTGCCAGCAGTTTCAGGAATAGCAATCAGCCCCAGCATTTT.

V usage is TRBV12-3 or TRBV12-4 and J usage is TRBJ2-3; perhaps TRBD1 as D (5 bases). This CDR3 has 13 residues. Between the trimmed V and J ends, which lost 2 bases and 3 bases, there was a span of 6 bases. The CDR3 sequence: CASSLPGTDTQYF. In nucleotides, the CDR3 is TGTGCCAGCAGTTTACCAGGGACAGATACGCAGTATTTT.

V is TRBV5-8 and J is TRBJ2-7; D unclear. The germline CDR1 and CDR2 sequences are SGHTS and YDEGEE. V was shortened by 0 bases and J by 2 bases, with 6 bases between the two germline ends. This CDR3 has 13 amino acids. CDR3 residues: CASSLDTAYEQYF. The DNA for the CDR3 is TGTGCCAGCAGCTTGGACACCGCCTACGAGCAGTACTTC.

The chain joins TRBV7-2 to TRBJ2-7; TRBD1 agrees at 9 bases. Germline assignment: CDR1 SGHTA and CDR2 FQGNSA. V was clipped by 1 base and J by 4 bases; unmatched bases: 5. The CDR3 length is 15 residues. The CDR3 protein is CASSLGLGQGYEQYF. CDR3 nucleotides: TGTGCCAGCAGCTTAGGGTTGGGACAGGGTTACGAGCAGTACTTC.

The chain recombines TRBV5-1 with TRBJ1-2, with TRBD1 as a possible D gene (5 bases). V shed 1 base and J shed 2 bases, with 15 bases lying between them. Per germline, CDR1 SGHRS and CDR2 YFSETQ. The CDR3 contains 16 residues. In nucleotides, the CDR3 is TGCGCCAGCAGCTTGCTTCCGGCAGGGATCAACTATGGCTACACCTTC. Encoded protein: CASSLLPAGINYGYTF.

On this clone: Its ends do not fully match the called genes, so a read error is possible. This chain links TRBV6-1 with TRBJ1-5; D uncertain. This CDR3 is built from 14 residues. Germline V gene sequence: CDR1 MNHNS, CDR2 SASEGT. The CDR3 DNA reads TGTGCCAGCAGGGAAGTGGGGTTCAATCAGCCCCAGCATTTT. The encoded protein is CASREVGFNQPQHF.

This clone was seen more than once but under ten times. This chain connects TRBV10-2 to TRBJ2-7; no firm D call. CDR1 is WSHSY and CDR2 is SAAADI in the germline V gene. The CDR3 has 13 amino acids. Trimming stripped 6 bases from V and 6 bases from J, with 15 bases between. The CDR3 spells CASRGQTMAEQYF. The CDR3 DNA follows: TGCGCCAGCAGAGGGCAGACCATGGCCGAGCAGTACTTC.

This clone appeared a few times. As DNA, the CDR3 is TGCGCCAGCAGCCAAGAACCTTCGGGGTTAGGCAATTCACCCCTCCACTTT. Residues: CASSQEPSGLGNSPLHF. The rearrangement uses TRBV4-1 and TRBJ1-6; unclear D gene. This CDR3 region has 17 residues. V was shortened by 0 bases and J by 7 bases, with 16 bases between the two germline ends. Germline assignment: CDR1 MGHRA and CDR2 YSYEKL.

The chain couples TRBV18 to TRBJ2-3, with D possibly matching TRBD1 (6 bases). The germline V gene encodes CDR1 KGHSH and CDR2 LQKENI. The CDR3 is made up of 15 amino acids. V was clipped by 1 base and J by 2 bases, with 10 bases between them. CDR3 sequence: CASSPRTGNTDTQYF. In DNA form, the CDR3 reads TGTGCCAGCTCACCACGTACAGGGAACACAGATACGCAGTATTTT.

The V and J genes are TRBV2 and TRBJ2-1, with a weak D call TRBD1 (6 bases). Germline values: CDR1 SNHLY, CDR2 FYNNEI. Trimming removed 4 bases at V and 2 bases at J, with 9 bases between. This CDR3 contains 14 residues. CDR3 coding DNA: TGTGCCAGCAGTGTAGGACAGACCTACAATGAGCAGTTCTTC. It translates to CASSVGQTYNEQFF.

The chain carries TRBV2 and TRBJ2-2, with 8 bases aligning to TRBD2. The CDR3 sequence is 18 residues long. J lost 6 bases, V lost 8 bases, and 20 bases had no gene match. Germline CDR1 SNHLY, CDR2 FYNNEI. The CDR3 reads CASGVKSAGETSAGELFF. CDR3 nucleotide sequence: TGTGCCAGCGGAGTGAAATCAGCGGGAGAAACCTCTGCCGGGGAGCTGTTTTTT.

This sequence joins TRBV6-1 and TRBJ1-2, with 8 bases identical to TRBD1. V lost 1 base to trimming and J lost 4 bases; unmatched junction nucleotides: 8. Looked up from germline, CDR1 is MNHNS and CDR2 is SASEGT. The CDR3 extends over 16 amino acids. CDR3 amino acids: CASSEGTGPNLYGYTF. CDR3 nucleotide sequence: TGTGCCAGCAGTGAAGGGACAGGGCCAAATCTCTATGGCTACACCTTC.

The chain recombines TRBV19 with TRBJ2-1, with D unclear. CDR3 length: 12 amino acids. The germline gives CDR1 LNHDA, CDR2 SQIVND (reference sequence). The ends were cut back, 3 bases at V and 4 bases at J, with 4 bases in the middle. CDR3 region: CASSMVYNEQFF. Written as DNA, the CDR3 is TGTGCCAGTAGTATGGTGTACAATGAGCAGTTCTTC.

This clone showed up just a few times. For the CDR3, the DNA is TGCGCCGACACCTCCCGTAGCGAGCAGTACTTC. Residues: CADTSRSEQYF. The chain combines TRBV10-1 with TRBJ2-7; D call uncertain. The germline V gene has CDR1 WNHNN and CDR2 SYGVQD (reference sequence). The CDR3 is 11 residues long. V gave up 11 bases and J gave up 6 bases, with 14 bases separating them.